Following are 19 T cell receptor beta chains from one sample sequenced in a study of cytomegalovirus exposure and HLA in healthy donors. With 60 Vbeta and 13 Jbeta primers, the PCR was carried out. The method was immunoSEQ multiplex PCR; TCRdb's version includes in-frame clones alone and lacks a portion of them. Found here are tens of thousands of clones, just over 75% of them singletons; the top ten hold 0.57%. The sample comprised PBMCs. Receptors were obtained from a man under 40 in good health and CMV-seronegative.

This chain joins TRBV5-6 and TRBJ2-2; D perhaps matches TRBD1 (5 bases). The germline V gene has CDR1 SGHDT and CDR2 YYEEEE. The CDR3 length is 14 residues. The germline V and J ends were trimmed by 1 base and 1 base, with 5 bases remaining between them. The CDR3, as DNA: TGTGCCAGCAGCTTGACAGGGAACACCGGGGAGCTGTTTTTT. Translating it yields CASSLTGNTGELFF. Using reference TRBV5-6 and TRBJ2-2 for the parts outside the CDR3, the full variable domain is DAGVTQSPTHLIKTRGQQVTLRCSPKSGHDTVSWYQQALGQGPQFIFQYYEEEERQRGNFPDRFSGHQFPNYSSELNVNALLLGDSALYLCASSLTGNTGELFFGEGSRLTVL.

The gene calls are TRBV7-3 and TRBJ1-1, with 8 bases aligning to TRBD1. Per the germline V gene, CDR1 is SGHTA and CDR2 is FQGTGA. V lost 5 bases and J lost 4; bases outside the gene matches: 12. The CDR3 consists of 16 residues. CDR3 DNA: TGTGCCAGCAGCCCCATCTCTTCGACAGGGGCCACTGAAGCTTTCTTT. This encodes CASSPISSTGATEAFF.

This rearrangement joins TRBV6-6 to TRBJ1-2; D is unclear. Germline CDR1 and CDR2: MNHNY and SVGAGI (reference sequence). The CDR3 contains 12 residues. Trimming took 5 bases from V and 6 from J, leaving 10 bases between them. The CDR3 DNA sequence: TGTGCCAGCAGTCGACGGGAGGATGGCTACACCTTC. Encoded protein: CASSRREDGYTF.

The chain is built from TRBV19 and TRBJ2-3; no firm D call. The V gene's germline CDR1 is LNHDA and CDR2 SQIVND (reference sequence). The ends were cut back, 7 bases at V and 2 bases at J, with 10 bases in the middle. The CDR3 contains 13 residues. The CDR3 DNA follows: TGTGCCAGTAATAGTGGTAACACAGATACGCAGTATTTT. Protein product: CASNSGNTDTQYF.

This clone was counted a single time. The chain combines TRBV13 with TRBJ2-3; D may be TRBD1 (7 bases). CDR1 and CDR2 (germline): PRHDT, FYEKMQ (reference sequence). This CDR3 is 16 amino acids long. With 6 bases removed from V and 4 bases from J, the gap between germline ends came to 20 bases. The CDR3 DNA is TGTGCCAGCAGACCAGGGGGGATCGGAGCAGCAGATACGCAGTATTTT. Protein sequence: CASRPGGIGAADTQYF.

This clone was observed a few times. This chain joins TRBV9 and TRBJ1-4; D perhaps matches TRBD1 (5 bases). CDR3 size: 16 residues. V lost 0 bases, J lost 6 bases, and 15 bases lay in between. Germline lookup yields CDR1 SGDLS and CDR2 YYNGEE. The CDR3 sequence is CASSVGAGKSYEKLFF. The CDR3 coding sequence is TGTGCCAGCAGCGTAGGGGCAGGGAAATCGTATGAAAAACTGTTTTTT. Full variable domain (outside the CDR3, taken from reference TRBV9 and TRBJ1-4): DSGVTQTPKHLITATGQRVTLRCSPRSGDLSVYWYQQSLDQGLQFLIQYYNGEERAKGNILERFSAQQFPDLHSELNLSSLELGDSALYFCASSVGAGKSYEKLFFGSGTQLSVL.

The chain links TRBV7-3 to TRBJ2-5; D is perhaps TRBD2 (7 bases). The CDR3 has 13 amino acids. V lost 5 bases and J 3 bases, leaving 10 bases between the germline ends. CDR1 is SGHTA, CDR2 FQGTGA, per germline. The CDR3 protein is CASSPGGEETQYF. The CDR3 DNA follows: TGTGCCAGCAGCCCGGGGGGCGAAGAGACCCAGTACTTC.

This clone has a handful of counts. This chain joins TRBV19 and TRBJ1-1, with a possible D match to TRBD1 (6 bases). The CDR3 length is 14 residues. V gave up 6 bases and J gave up 2 bases, with 13 bases separating them. Germline assignment: CDR1 LNHDA and CDR2 SQIVND (reference sequence). DNA of the CDR3: TGTGCCAGTAGGGTCTGGGGGCTAAACACTGAAGCTTTCTTT. Amino acid sequence: CASRVWGLNTEAFF.

The V and J genes are TRBV5-4 and TRBJ2-4; possible D gene TRBD2, 7 bases. The CDR3 has 17 amino acids. Trimming took off 1 base at V and 3 bases at J, with 17 bases between the two ends. The germline V gene encodes CDR1 SGHNT and CDR2 YYREEE (reference sequence). As DNA, the CDR3 is TGTGCCAGCAGCTTGAGAACCGGGGGGCCAGACAAAAACATTCAGTACTTC. Translating it yields CASSLRTGGPDKNIQYF.

This rearrangement joins TRBV6-4 to TRBJ2-3, with D uncertain. Germline assignment: CDR1 MRHNA and CDR2 SNTAGT. The CDR3 loop spans 15 amino acids. V gave up 6 bases and J gave up 1 base, with 14 bases separating them. The CDR3: CASRDDSYRTDTQYF. For the CDR3, the DNA is TGTGCCAGCAGAGACGACTCTTACCGCACAGATACGCAGTATTTT.

This chain links TRBV28 with TRBJ2-3, with D possibly TRBD2 on 7 matching bases. Germline CDR1 reads MDHEN; CDR2 reads SYDVKM. This CDR3 has 16 residues. Trimming left V 5 bases short and J 6 bases short, with 21 bases between. The CDR3 DNA is TGTGCCAGCAGTAACCCGGATGGGGGAGGGGGGGATACGCAGTATTTT. Its protein product is CASSNPDGGGGDTQYF. The complete variable domain, with remaining parts taken from reference TRBV28 and TRBJ2-3, reads DVKVTQSSRYLVKRTGEKVFLECVQDMDHENMFWYRQDPGLGLRLIYFSYDVKMKEKGDIPEGYSVSREKKERFSLILESASTNQTSMYLCASSNPDGGGGDTQYFGPGTRLTVL.

This chain uses TRBV7-6 with TRBJ2-3; perhaps TRBD2 as D (6 bases). Germline V gives CDR1 SGHVS, CDR2 FNYEAQ. V lost 3 bases and J 0 bases, leaving 10 bases between the germline ends. The CDR3 spans 15 residues. Here the CDR3 reads CASSFGGISTDTQYF. The CDR3 nucleotides are TGTGCCAGCAGCTTCGGGGGTATTAGCACAGATACGCAGTATTTT.

The CDR3 nucleotides read TGTGCCAGCAGTGAAAGGGGACAGGTGGATGAGCAGTTCTTC. Translated, it gives CASSERGQVDEQFF. The chain recombines TRBV6-1 with TRBJ2-1, with 8 bases that match TRBD1. Trimming at V came to 2 bases and at J to 8 bases, leaving 5 bases not matched to a gene. The CDR3 runs 14 residues. Looked up from germline, CDR1 is MNHNS and CDR2 is SASEGT.

The rearrangement joins TRBV7-8 to TRBJ1-5; maybe TRBD1 (6 bases). The germline gives CDR1 SGHVS, CDR2 FQNEAQ. This CDR3 comprises 15 residues. The germline V and J ends were trimmed by 1 base and 0 bases, with 7 bases remaining between them. For the CDR3, the DNA is TGTGCCAGCAGCTTAGAAGGGGGTAGCAATCAGCCCCAGCATTTT. This translates into CASSLEGGSNQPQHF.

In DNA, the CDR3 is TGTGCCAGCAGTGCGCAGACAGGGGTGAACACTGAAGCTTTCTTT. Translation gives CASSAQTGVNTEAFF. V usage is TRBV6-1 and J usage is TRBJ1-1, with TRBD1 identical over 8 bases. CDR1 and CDR2 (germline): MNHNS, SASEGT. The length of the CDR3 is 15 residues. Trimming cost V 4 bases and J 0 bases; bases outside gene matches: 4.

This clone was observed a few times. The V call is TRBV13, the J call TRBJ2-7; TRBD1 matches at 8 bases. The CDR3 runs to 18 residues. Looked up from germline, CDR1 is PRHDT and CDR2 is FYEKMQ (reference sequence). Trimming took 6 bases from V and 0 from J; bases not matched to a gene: 16. CDR3 in amino acids: CASRQGGLEHLSSYEQYF. The CDR3 DNA reads as TGTGCCAGCAGACAGGGGGGCCTCGAGCACTTGAGCTCCTACGAGCAGTACTTC.

This chain connects TRBV18 to TRBJ1-1; 7 bases are a match to TRBD1. Germline V lookup: CDR1 KGHSH, CDR2 LQKENI. The length of the CDR3 is 14 residues. V trimming: 3 bases; J trimming: 5 bases; junction bases outside the gene matches: 6. DNA of the CDR3: TGTGCCAGCTCACCGCAACAGGGGAAGACTGAAGCTTTCTTT. Translating it yields CASSPQQGKTEAFF.

The chain links TRBV11-3 to TRBJ2-1, with 7 nucleotides matching TRBD2. Germline V gene sequence: CDR1 SGHNT, CDR2 YENEEA. The CDR3 is 15 amino acids. The V gene end was trimmed by 0 bases and the J gene end by 4 bases; junction bases not matched to a gene: 3. CDR3 sequence (DNA): TGTGCCAGCAGCTTAGAGTATAGCGGGTACAATGAGCAGTTCTTC. Its translation is CASSLEYSGYNEQFF.

This clone has only a few counts. The V call is TRBV28, the J call TRBJ1-1, with 10 nucleotides matching TRBD1. Trimming at V came to 8 bases and at J to 5 bases, leaving 11 bases not matched to a gene. This CDR3 has 15 amino acids. Per germline, CDR1 MDHEN and CDR2 SYDVKM. The CDR3 loop is CASPPSGQGWTEAFF. CDR3 sequence (DNA): TGTGCCAGCCCGCCCTCGGGACAGGGGTGGACTGAAGCTTTCTTT.